Listed below are T cell receptor beta chains from one sample, sequenced in a study of PD-1 blockade in classical Hodgkin lymphoma. Sequencing used immunoSEQ multiplex PCR; TCRdb keeps in-frame clones, though not all of them. The data contain some 4,000 clones, around 65% of them seen just once; the ten biggest clones take up 35% to 40%. The specimen comprised peripheral blood mononuclear cells (PBMCs), sampled at baseline. Receptor source: a human donor with classical Hodgkin lymphoma. Both conserved end residues are part of each CDR3. A D gene is named only where the DNA matches it firmly. Clone size is given for some rows only: seen once, a few or many times, or a class if the clone is expanded.

CDR3 DNA	CDR3 protein	D gene	clone size	V gene	J gene
TGTGCCAGTAGTATAAGAGCCTGGGCAGGGAGCACCGGGGAGCTGTTTTTT	CASSIRAWAGSTGELFF	-	-	TRBV19	TRBJ2-2
TGTGCCAGCAGTTTAAGATCCCCAGGGGGCGCCCTGAACACCGGGGAGCTGTTTTTT	CASSLRSPGGALNTGELFF	TRBD1	-	TRBV27	TRBJ2-2
TGTGCCAGCAGTCATCCTGGGACAGCTGTCTACGAGCAGTACTTC	CASSHPGTAVYEQYF	TRBD1	few	TRBV28	TRBJ2-7
TGTGCCAGCAGGACGACAGACCTAGCCAAAAACATTCAGTACTTC	CASRTTDLAKNIQYF	-	-	TRBV28	TRBJ2-4
TGTGCCAGTAGTCCCTCGACAGGGGGTGCTGGTGAAGCTTTCTTT	CASSPSTGGAGEAFF	TRBD1	-	TRBV19	TRBJ1-1
TGTGCCATCACCTCGGGACAGGCGACCAATGGCTACACCTTC	CAITSGQATNGYTF	TRBD1	-	TRBV10-3	TRBJ1-2
TGTGCCAGCAACGGACGGGATGAAAAACTGTTTTTT	CASNGRDEKLFF	-	-	TRBV6-1	TRBJ1-4
TGTGCCACCAGCACAACGGGAGGGCCCAACGAGCAGTACTTC	CATSTTGGPNEQYF	TRBD2	few	TRBV15	TRBJ2-7
TGCGCCAGCAGTGTAAGGGGGTACCAAGAGACCCAGTACTTC	CASSVRGYQETQYF	-	few	TRBV10-2	TRBJ2-5
TGCAGCGTTGACCCCGAACAGGGTGGCTACACCTTC	CSVDPEQGGYTF	-	-	TRBV29-1	TRBJ1-2
TGTGCTAGTGGCGACGGGACAGTGAGAGAGACCCAGTACTTC	CASGDGTVRETQYF	TRBD1	-	TRBV12-5	TRBJ2-5
TGTGCCAGCAGCGGCGAGGGACACTATTACTCCTACGAGCAGTACTTC	CASSGEGHYYSYEQYF	-	medium-sized	TRBV7-8	TRBJ2-7
TGTGCCAGCAGCACCCACGGCGAGCAGTACTTC	CASSTHGEQYF	-	few	TRBV5-6	TRBJ2-7
TGTGCCAGCAGGAGCGCTAGCCCTGGAAACACCATATATTTT	CASRSASPGNTIYF	-	-	TRBV6-6	TRBJ1-3
TGTGCCAGCAGCACGCCTAGACGACAAAGTCGGGCCAACGTCCTGACTTTC	CASSTPRRQSRANVLTF	-	-	TRBV7-2	TRBJ2-6
TGTGCCAGCAGCCGATCAGGCCCCCGTGGCTACACCTTC	CASSRSGPRGYTF	-	-	TRBV28	TRBJ1-2
TGTGCCAGCAGTTTATGGTCCGAGAATCAGCCCCAGCATTTT	CASSLWSENQPQHF	-	-	TRBV28	TRBJ1-5
TGTGCCAGCAGTGCGCCCGGGACAGTTAGCAATCAGCCCCAGCATTTT	CASSAPGTVSNQPQHF	TRBD1	few	TRBV2	TRBJ1-5
TGTGCCAGCAGCTCGACGGGAGAGCAGTACTTC	CASSSTGEQYF	-	few	TRBV4-2	TRBJ2-7
TGTGCCAGCAGCTTCGTAGGGCCCTACGAGCAGTACTTC	CASSFVGPYEQYF	-	-	TRBV7-2	TRBJ2-7